This TCR beta chain was captured in a study of shared clonotypes between healthy human individuals. Study outcomes and limitations: Sorted-subset sequencing, rarefaction showed, was incomplete despite large depth.

A remark on this clone: The antigen is unknown.

Sequenced by immunoSEQ multiplex PCR; TCRdb stores in-frame clones only, minus some. There are over a million clones in the sample; roughly 96% occur only once, and about 1% lies in the top ten. Germline values: CDR1 SGHTA, CDR2 FQGTGA. CDR3 length equals 15 residues. The ends were cut back, 5 bases at V and 6 bases at J, with 17 bases in the middle. CD4+ cells underwent separation, giving CD45RA+ naive and CD45RA-negative memory subsets. Sequences were obtained from naive CD4+ T cells sorted from blood. Subset indicated: CD45RA+ positively selected. The TCR was taken from a man aged 25 to 45 in good health. This chain uses TRBV7-3 with TRBJ2-1; D is tentatively TRBD1 or TRBD2 (5 bases each). This CDR3 reads CASSLNNLRGNEQFF. CDR3 bases: TGTGCCAGCAGCCTCAACAACCTGAGGGGCAATGAGCAGTTCTTC.